This TCR beta chain emerged from a study of T cell changes during pregnancy in multiple sclerosis. With V trimmed by 1 base and J by 3 bases, 3 bases remained unmatched. This CDR3 is 15 amino acids long. Germline V gene data show CDR1 as KGHSH and CDR2 as LQKENI. Data came from immunoSEQ multiplex PCR; TCRdb stores just in-frame clones and leaves some out. The profile shows under 70,000 clones, roughly nine tenths of them singletons. The input for sequencing was CD4+ T cells from peripheral blood mononuclear cells, taken after pregnancy. This TCR was sampled from a female donor in good health, enrolled as a control in a pregnancy study. The chain links TRBV18 to TRBJ2-5, with 9 bases identical to TRBD2. The CDR3 reads CASSPQRGVEETQYF. DNA of the CDR3: TGTGCCAGCTCACCACAGCGGGGGGTAGAAGAGACCCAGTACTTC.